Here is one T cell receptor beta chain with its context. Some clones are missing from TCRdb's copy, which holds only in-frame ones; the method was immunoSEQ multiplex PCR. The data contain 33,000 or so clones, 90% to 95% of them singletons. This entry belongs to a study of T cell changes during pregnancy in multiple sclerosis. V lost 0 bases to trimming and J lost 5 bases; unmatched junction nucleotides: 4. This CDR3 is 15 amino acids long. Looked up from germline, CDR1 is SGDLS and CDR2 is YYNGEE. Sample: CD8+ T cells from peripheral blood mononuclear cells, taken in the second trimester of pregnancy. The chain is built from TRBV9 and TRBJ2-1, with 8 nucleotides matching TRBD1. This TCR came from a female donor in good health, enrolled as a control in a pregnancy study. DNA of the CDR3: TGTGCCAGCAGCGTAGGGACAGGGAAAGACAATGAGCAGTTCTTC. Translation gives CASSVGTGKDNEQFF.